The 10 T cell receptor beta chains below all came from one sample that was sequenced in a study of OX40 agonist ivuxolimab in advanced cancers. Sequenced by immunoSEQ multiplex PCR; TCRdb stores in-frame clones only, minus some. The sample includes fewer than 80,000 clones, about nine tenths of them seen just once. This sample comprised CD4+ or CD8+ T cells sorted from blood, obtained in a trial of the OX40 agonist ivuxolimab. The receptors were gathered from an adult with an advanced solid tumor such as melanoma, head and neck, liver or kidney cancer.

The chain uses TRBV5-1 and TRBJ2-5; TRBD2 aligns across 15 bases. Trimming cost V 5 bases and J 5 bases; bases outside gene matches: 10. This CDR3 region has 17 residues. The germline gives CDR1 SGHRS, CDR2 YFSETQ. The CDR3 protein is CASSLMGLAGGGETQYF. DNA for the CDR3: TGCGCCAGCAGTTTGATGGGACTAGCGGGAGGAGGGGAGACCCAGTACTTC.

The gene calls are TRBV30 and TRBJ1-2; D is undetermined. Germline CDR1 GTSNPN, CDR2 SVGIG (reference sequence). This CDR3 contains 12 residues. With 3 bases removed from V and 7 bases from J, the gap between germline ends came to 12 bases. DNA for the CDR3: TGTGCCTGGAGCCTCTCGCTGGGTGGCTACACCTTC. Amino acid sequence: CAWSLSLGGYTF. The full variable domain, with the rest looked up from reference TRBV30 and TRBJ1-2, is SQTIHQWPATLVQPVGSPLSLECTVEGTSNPNLYWYRQAAGRGLQLLFYSVGIGQISSEVPQNLSASRPQDRQFILSSKKLLLSDSGFYLCAWSLSLGGYTFGSGTRLTVV.

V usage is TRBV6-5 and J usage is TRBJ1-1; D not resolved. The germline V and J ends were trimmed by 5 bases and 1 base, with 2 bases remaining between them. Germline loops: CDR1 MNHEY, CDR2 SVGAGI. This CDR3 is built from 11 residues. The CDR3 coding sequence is TGTGCCAGCAGTGGGAACACTGAAGCTTTCTTT. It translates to CASSGNTEAFF.

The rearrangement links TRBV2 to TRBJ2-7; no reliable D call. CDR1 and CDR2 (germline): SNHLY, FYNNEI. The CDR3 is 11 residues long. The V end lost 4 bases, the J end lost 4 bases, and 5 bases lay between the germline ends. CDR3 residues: CASSVKYEQYF. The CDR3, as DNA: TGTGCCAGCAGTGTTAAGTACGAGCAGTACTTC.

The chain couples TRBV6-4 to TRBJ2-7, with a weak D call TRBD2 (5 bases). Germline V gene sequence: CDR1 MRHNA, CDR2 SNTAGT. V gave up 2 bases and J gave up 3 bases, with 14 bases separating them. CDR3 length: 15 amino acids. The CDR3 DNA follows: TGTGCCAGCAGTGACCGGACTTTCTCCAACTACGAGCAGTACTTC. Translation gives CASSDRTFSNYEQYF.

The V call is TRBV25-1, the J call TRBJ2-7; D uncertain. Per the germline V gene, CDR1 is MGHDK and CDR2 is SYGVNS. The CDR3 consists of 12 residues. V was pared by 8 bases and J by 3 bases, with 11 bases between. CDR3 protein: CASSGRYYEQYF. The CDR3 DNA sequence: TGTGCCAGCTCCGGCAGGTACTACGAGCAGTACTTC.

CDR3 loop: CASSRTGGTSGIRSSYNEQFF. The CDR3 nucleotides are TGCGCCAGCAGCCGTACCGGCGGGACTAGCGGGATCCGGAGCTCCTACAATGAGCAGTTCTTC. V usage is TRBV5-1 and J usage is TRBJ2-1; 13 bases align to TRBD2. This CDR3 contains 21 residues. With 4 bases clipped from V and 0 bases from J, the junction kept 16 bases outside the gene matches. Germline CDR1 and CDR2: SGHRS and YFSETQ.

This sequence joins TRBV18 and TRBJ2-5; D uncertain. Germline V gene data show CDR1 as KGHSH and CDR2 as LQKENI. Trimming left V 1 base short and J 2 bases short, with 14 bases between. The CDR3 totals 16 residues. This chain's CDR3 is CASSPLGRSLQETQYF. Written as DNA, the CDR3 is TGTGCCAGCTCACCACTCGGACGGTCCTTACAAGAGACCCAGTACTTC.

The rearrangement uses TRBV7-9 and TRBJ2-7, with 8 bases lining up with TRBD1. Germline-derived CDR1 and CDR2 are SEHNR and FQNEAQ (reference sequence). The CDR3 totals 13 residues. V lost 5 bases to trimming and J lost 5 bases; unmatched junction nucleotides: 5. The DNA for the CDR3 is TGTGCCAGCAGCAGCAACAGGGGGGACGAGCAGTACTTC. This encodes CASSSNRGDEQYF.

DNA of the CDR3: TGTGCCAGCAGCAAAAAAACAGAAATCTACAATGAGCAGTTCTTC. This sequence encodes CASSKKTEIYNEQFF. V gene TRBV21-1 combines with J gene TRBJ2-1; the table's D call TRBD1 went unverified against the DNA. TRBV21-1 is an annotated pseudogene. This CDR3 comprises 15 residues.